The clone carrying this T cell receptor beta chain was counted between two and nine times. Its target is not known. This entry belongs to a study of post-analysis software for immune sequencing data. Study-wide background: Patients with relapsing-remitting, secondary progressive and progressive-relapsing multiple sclerosis courses were all represented.

General study results and limits: Comparison with controls showed significantly lower normalized Chao1 diversity in multiple sclerosis patients. Included in a set of about five TRBV segments more frequent in patients than controls were TRBV5-6, TRBV5-1 and TRBV20-1.

cDNA libraries for TCR beta contained unique molecular identifiers. Each batch of 1 to 10 million T cells produced roughly 0.5 million cDNA molecules. TCRdb used MiXCR to reprocess the PCR reads, holding one entry per CDR3 protein. The sample yields about 540,000 distinct CDR3 sequences, around a third seen once. V lost 6 bases and J lost 1, with 13 bases in between. The CDR3 consists of 14 residues. Germline V gives CDR1 MNHEY, CDR2 SVGAGI. Sample: blood. This clonotype was sampled from a girl younger than 18 with multiple sclerosis. The rearrangement links TRBV6-5 to TRBJ2-7; D is uncertain. CDR3 protein: CASSTVVRSYEQYF. CDR3 DNA: TGTGCCAGCAGCACGGTGGTTCGTTCCTACGAGCAGTACTTC.